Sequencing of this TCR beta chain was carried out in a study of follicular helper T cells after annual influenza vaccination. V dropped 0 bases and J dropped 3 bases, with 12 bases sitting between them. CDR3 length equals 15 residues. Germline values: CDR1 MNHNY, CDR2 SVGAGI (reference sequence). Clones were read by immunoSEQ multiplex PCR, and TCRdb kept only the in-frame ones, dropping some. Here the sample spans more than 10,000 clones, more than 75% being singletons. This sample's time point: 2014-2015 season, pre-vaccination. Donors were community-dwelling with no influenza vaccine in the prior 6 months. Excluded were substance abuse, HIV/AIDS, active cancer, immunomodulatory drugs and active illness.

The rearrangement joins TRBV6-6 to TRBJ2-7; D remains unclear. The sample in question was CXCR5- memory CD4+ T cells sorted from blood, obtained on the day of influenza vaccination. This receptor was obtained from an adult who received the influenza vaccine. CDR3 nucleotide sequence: TGTGCCAGCAGTTACTCGTCGCCCCACCTCTACGAGCAGTACTTC. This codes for CASSYSSPHLYEQYF.